These 20 T cell receptor beta chains were sequenced from one sample in a study of shared clonotypes between healthy human individuals. TCRdb's copy holds only in-frame clones and misses some; the assay was immunoSEQ multiplex PCR. The table lists 2 million to 2.5 million clones, 85% to 95% of them singletons. Sequencing was performed on naive CD4+ T cells from PBMCs. Subset indicated: CD45RA+ positively selected. The receptors were sampled from a man aged 18 to 29 in good health. Some clones in this sample may be carry-over from other donors' samples.

The chain employs TRBV5-1 and TRBJ2-5; 11 bases fit TRBD1. The CDR3 loop spans 15 amino acids. V gave up 4 bases and J gave up 4 bases; unmatched junction bases: 6. Germline lookup yields CDR1 SGHRS and CDR2 YFSETQ. CDR3 loop: CASSALGQGGETQYF. The CDR3 DNA reads TGCGCCAGCAGCGCACTGGGACAGGGGGGAGAGACCCAGTACTTC.

The J gene is TRBJ2-7, the V gene TRBV7-6; D not certain. The CDR3 extends over 13 amino acids. Germline V gene sequence: CDR1 SGHVS, CDR2 FNYEAQ. Trimming stripped 1 base from V and 5 bases from J, with 9 bases between. The CDR3: CASSLGNGDEQYF. DNA of the CDR3: TGTGCCAGCAGCTTAGGGAACGGAGACGAGCAGTACTTC.

This rearrangement joins TRBV30 to TRBJ1-2; TRBD1 matches at 12 bases. V was clipped by 1 base and J by 4 bases; unmatched bases: 7. CDR1 GTSNPN and CDR2 SVGIG come from the germline V gene (reference sequence). There are 16 residues in the CDR3. CDR3 nucleotide sequence: TGTGCCTGGAGTGACGGGACAGGGGGCGAGAGCTATGGCTACACCTTC. Residues: CAWSDGTGGESYGYTF.

This clone was recorded only once. This chain connects TRBV29-1 to TRBJ2-2, with D tentatively TRBD2 (5 bases). Looked up from germline, CDR1 is SQVTM and CDR2 is ANQGSEA. V lost 8 bases and J lost 1, with 8 bases in between. This CDR3 is built from 12 residues. Here the CDR3 reads CSLSGNTGELFF. The CDR3 DNA follows: TGCAGCCTAAGCGGGAACACCGGGGAGCTGTTTTTT.

The rearrangement joins TRBV9 to TRBJ2-5; D may be TRBD1 (5 bases). The V gene's germline CDR1 is SGDLS and CDR2 YYNGEE. The V gene lost 0 bases and the J gene lost 4 bases, with 10 bases spanning the gap. The CDR3 runs to 14 residues. The DNA of the CDR3 is TGTGCCAGCAGCGTAGATCAGGGCCTAGAGACCCAGTACTTC. This sequence encodes CASSVDQGLETQYF.

This chain links TRBV21-1 with TRBJ2-7. TRBV21-1 corresponds to a pseudogene. This CDR3 is built from 11 residues. CDR3 amino acids: CASSICYEQYF. CDR3 nucleotides: TGTGCCAGCAGCATTTGCTACGAGCAGTACTTC.

The CDR3 loop is CASSRRGQSTDTQYF. DNA for the CDR3: TGTGCCAGTAGTAGGCGGGGCCAGTCCACAGATACGCAGTATTTT. The rearrangement joins TRBV19 to TRBJ2-3; D possibly corresponds to TRBD2 (6 bases). The CDR3 covers 15 residues. Looked up from germline, CDR1 is LNHDA and CDR2 is SQIVND (reference sequence). Trimming took off 4 bases at V and 2 bases at J, with 13 bases between the two ends.

CDR3 DNA: TGCAGCGCCCCAGTGGGGGGTAACACTGAAGCTTTCTTT. Translation: CSAPVGGNTEAFF. The rearrangement links TRBV29-1 to TRBJ1-1; D perhaps matches TRBD1 (5 bases). The CDR3 consists of 13 residues. CDR1 and CDR2 from the germline V gene are SQVTM and ANQGSEA. V lost 7 bases and J lost 2, with 14 bases in between.

J is TRBJ2-5 and V is TRBV5-6, with D hard to call. The DNA end favors TRBJ2-7, so the J call may be wrong. The CDR3 length is 12 residues. Germline-derived CDR1 and CDR2 are SGHDT and YYEEEE. The CDR3 sequence: CASSAVNYEQYF. In nucleotides, the CDR3 is TGTGCCAGCAGCGCCGTGAACTACGAGCAGTACTTC.

J is TRBJ2-3 and V is TRBV18; weak D call: TRBD1 (5 bases). Per the germline V gene, CDR1 is KGHSH and CDR2 is LQKENI. The CDR3 has 16 amino acids. V gave up 1 base and J gave up 6 bases, with 17 bases separating them. CDR3 coding DNA: TGTGCCAGCTCACCACGTAGGGGCAGTTTGGTCGATACGCAGTATTTT. It specifies CASSPRRGSLVDTQYF.

Only a few counts were recorded for this clone. The chain couples TRBV30 to TRBJ1-2; the match to TRBD1 covers 7 bases. This CDR3 is 15 amino acids long. Germline values: CDR1 GTSNPN, CDR2 SVGIG (reference sequence). The trim removed 2 bases at V and 1 base at J, leaving 7 bases unmatched. The CDR3 DNA sequence: TGTGCCTGGAGTATACGGGACAGAAATAACTATGGCTACACCTTC. It codes for CAWSIRDRNNYGYTF.

V usage is TRBV11-2 and J usage is TRBJ2-6; D may match TRBD1 or TRBD2 (5 bases each). V was trimmed by 2 bases and J by 4 bases, leaving 15 bases between them. CDR3 length: 17 amino acids. Germline lookup yields CDR1 SGHAT and CDR2 FQNNGV. The CDR3 is CASSLIGAGTGANVLTF. DNA of the CDR3: TGTGCCAGCAGCTTAATCGGGGCAGGGACCGGGGCCAACGTCCTGACTTTC. Together with reference TRBV11-2 and TRBJ2-6, the CDR3 gives the full variable domain: EAGVAQSPRYKIIEKRQSVAFWCNPISGHATLYWYQQILGQGPKLLIQFQNNGVVDDSQLPKDRFSAERLKGVDSTLKIQPAKLEDSAVYLCASSLIGAGTGANVLTFGAGSRLTVL.

The rearrangement links TRBV10-3 to TRBJ2-3; 8 nucleotides match TRBD1. V lost 6 bases and J lost 0; bases outside the gene matches: 5. Germline V gene data show CDR1 as ENHRY and CDR2 as SYGVKD. CDR3 length: 15 amino acids. In DNA form, the CDR3 reads TGTGCCATCAGAGGACAGGGCGGTAGCACAGATACGCAGTATTTT. Translation gives CAIRGQGGSTDTQYF.

The table lists this clone with a count of one. The same CDR3 also results from other DNA sequences found in this sample. V gene TRBV11-2 combines with J gene TRBJ2-3, with a possible D match to TRBD2 (5 bases). CDR1 is SGHAT and CDR2 is FQNNGV in the germline V gene. V shed 0 bases and J shed 4 bases, with 8 bases lying between them. There are 14 residues in the CDR3. The CDR3 is CASSLDRGADTQYF. CDR3 nucleotide sequence: TGTGCCAGCAGCTTAGATCGGGGTGCAGATACGCAGTATTTT. The full variable domain, with the rest looked up from reference TRBV11-2 and TRBJ2-3, is EAGVAQSPRYKIIEKRQSVAFWCNPISGHATLYWYQQILGQGPKLLIQFQNNGVVDDSQLPKDRFSAERLKGVDSTLKIQPAKLEDSAVYLCASSLDRGADTQYFGPGTRLTVL.

This chain joins TRBV18 and TRBJ2-6; 7 bases agree with TRBD1. CDR1 is KGHSH and CDR2 is LQKENI in the germline V gene. The CDR3 contains 15 residues. V was clipped by 3 bases and J by 2 bases; unmatched bases: 1. DNA for the CDR3: TGTGCCAGCTCACCCCAGGGGGCTGGGGCCAACGTCCTGACTTTC. Translating gives CASSPQGAGANVLTF.

The chain couples TRBV5-8 to TRBJ1-3, with D unclear. The CDR3 is 15 amino acids. The V end was cut by 0 bases, the J end by 1 base, with 8 bases between. The germline V gene encodes CDR1 SGHTS and CDR2 YDEGEE. For the CDR3, the DNA is TGTGCCAGCAGCTTGGGGAGAAGGTCTGGAAACACCATATATTTT. Its protein is CASSLGRRSGNTIYF. The full variable domain, its missing parts supplied by reference TRBV5-8 and TRBJ1-3, is EAGVTQSPTHLIKTRGQQATLRCSPISGHTSVYWYQQALGLGLQFLLWYDEGEERNRGNFPPRFSGRQFPNYSSELNVNALELEDSALYLCASSLGRRSGNTIYFGEGSWLTVV.

Notes on this clone: The sample has other DNA sequences that encode this CDR3 too. The DNA for the CDR3 is TGTGCCAGCAGCTTGGACAGCACAGATACGCAGTATTTT. This sequence encodes CASSLDSTDTQYF. The V and J genes are TRBV5-4 and TRBJ2-3; D is undetermined. CDR3 length equals 13 residues. The V and J ends lost 0 bases and 0 bases respectively, with 2 bases between them. Germline V gene data show CDR1 as SGHNT and CDR2 as YYREEE (reference sequence).

The J gene is TRBJ1-4, the V gene TRBV28; no clear D. Trimming cost V 4 bases and J 6 bases, with 6 bases left between them. Germline values: CDR1 MDHEN, CDR2 SYDVKM. CDR3 size: 12 residues. The CDR3 bases are TGTGCCAGCAGTTCCGTTTATGAAAAACTGTTTTTT. This codes for CASSSVYEKLFF.

The rearrangement uses TRBV7-3 and TRBJ2-2; D might be TRBD2 (5 bases). The CDR3 covers 16 residues. The V gene's germline CDR1 is SGHTA and CDR2 FQGTGA. Deletions cut 5 bases from V and 0 bases from J, with 13 bases between. The CDR3 loop is CASSVGSSANTGELFF. As DNA, the CDR3 is TGTGCCAGCAGCGTAGGGAGTAGCGCGAACACCGGGGAGCTGTTTTTT.

The chain links TRBV6-1 to TRBJ2-5; the D gene is possibly TRBD1 (5 bases). The germline CDR1 and CDR2 sequences are MNHNS and SASEGT. This CDR3 is built from 16 residues. V lost 4 bases and J 0 bases, leaving 15 bases between the germline ends. CDR3 region: CASSATTVGYQETQYF. The CDR3 DNA follows: TGTGCCAGCAGTGCGACGACAGTCGGTTACCAAGAGACCCAGTACTTC.